Below, 8 T cell receptor beta chains from the same sample are listed, as sequenced in a study of OX40 agonist ivuxolimab in advanced cancers. Data came from immunoSEQ multiplex PCR; TCRdb stores just in-frame clones and leaves some out. The table lists approximately 70,000 clones, 75% to 95% of them singletons. The specimen comprised CD4+ or CD8+ T cells sorted from blood, sampled in a trial of the OX40 agonist ivuxolimab. These receptor sequences come from an adult with an advanced solid tumor such as melanoma, head and neck, liver or kidney cancer.

The chain combines TRBV4-3 with TRBJ1-1, with a tentative D call TRBD1 (5 bases). V lost 0 bases to trimming and J lost 6 bases, with 14 bases between them. The length of the CDR3 is 15 residues. The germline gives CDR1 LGHNA, CDR2 YSLEER. CDR3 sequence reads: CASSQEVPGRSEAFF. The CDR3 DNA reads TGCGCCAGCAGCCAAGAAGTTCCAGGGCGTTCTGAAGCTTTCTTT.

The genes are TRBV6-5 and TRBJ2-2; 7 bases are a match to TRBD1. The CDR3 runs 15 residues. The V and J ends lost 5 bases and 1 base, in that order; junction bases with no gene match: 4. Per germline, CDR1 MNHEY and CDR2 SVGAGI. CDR3 coding DNA: TGTGCCAGCAGTCAACGACAGGGGAACACCGGGGAGCTGTTTTTT. It is translated as CASSQRQGNTGELFF.

The V gene is TRBV2, the J gene TRBJ1-1, with D perhaps matching TRBD1 (5 bases). The V gene's germline CDR1 is SNHLY and CDR2 FYNNEI. The CDR3 is made up of 14 amino acids. V gave up 7 bases and J gave up 0 bases, with 12 bases separating them. DNA of the CDR3: TGTGCCAGCATTTGGGTCAGGGTGAACACTGAAGCTTTCTTT. Protein product: CASIWVRVNTEAFF. Filled out from reference TRBV2 and TRBJ1-1, the complete variable domain reads EPEVTQTPSHQVTQMGQEVILRCVPISNHLYFYWYRQILGQKVEFLVSFYNNEISEKSEIFDDQFSVERPDGSNFTLKIRSTKLEDSAMYFCASIWVRVNTEAFFGQGTRLTVV.

The chain combines TRBV6-5 with TRBJ1-2, with 7 positions matching TRBD1. With 6 bases clipped from V and 1 base from J, the junction kept 2 bases outside the gene matches. The CDR3 contains 13 residues. Germline-derived CDR1 and CDR2 are MNHEY and SVGAGI. Here the CDR3 DNA reads TGTGCCAGCAGGGGACAGTTTAACTATGGCTACACCTTC. It codes for CASRGQFNYGYTF.

The chain carries TRBV13 and TRBJ2-7; 9 bases match TRBD1. From germline, CDR1 is PRHDT and CDR2 FYEKMQ (reference sequence). Trimming removed 0 bases from V and 7 bases from J; junction bases left unmatched: 7. This CDR3 is 15 amino acids long. The CDR3 DNA reads TGTGCCAGCAGCTTAGGCTTAGGGACAGGGAAGGAGCAGTACTTC. It translates to CASSLGLGTGKEQYF.

The chain recombines TRBV14 with TRBJ2-3; 9 nucleotides line up with TRBD1. Per germline, CDR1 SGHDN and CDR2 FVKESK. After removal of 6 bases from V and 5 bases from J, the junction contained 9 bases not matched to a gene. This CDR3 comprises 15 residues. CDR3 coding DNA: TGTGCCAGCAGGAAAACAGGGGGCAATATAGATACGCAGTATTTT. Its translation: CASRKTGGNIDTQYF.

The chain has TRBV5-6 and TRBJ2-1, with D possibly being TRBD2 (5 bases). The CDR3 is 14 amino acids. V dropped 2 bases and J dropped 5 bases, with 11 bases sitting between them. The germline gives CDR1 SGHDT, CDR2 YYEEEE. CDR3 protein: CASSFSVPDNEQFF. The CDR3 DNA is TGTGCCAGCAGCTTTAGCGTGCCTGACAATGAGCAGTTCTTC.

This chain uses TRBV2 with TRBJ2-3; TRBD2 matches 10 bases. Germline V gene sequence: CDR1 SNHLY, CDR2 FYNNEI. Germline trimming cut 1 base from V and 3 bases from J; bases unmatched to any gene: 7. CDR3 length: 17 residues. CDR3 bases: TGTGCCAGCAGTGAAGGGTTAACTAGCGGGAAGACAGATACGCAGTATTTT. Protein product: CASSEGLTSGKTDTQYF.